The 17 T cell receptor beta chains presented below share a single source sample, sequenced in a study of blood T cell repertoires in COVID-19. Assay: immunoSEQ multiplex PCR; the TCRdb copy retains only in-frame clones and omits some. The sample includes roughly 60,000 clones, more than 80% of them seen just once. Sequencing input: peripheral blood. All receptors come from an elderly man with acute or convalescent COVID-19.

The rearrangement uses TRBV5-1 and TRBJ2-2; 10 bases agree with TRBD1. The CDR3 loop spans 15 amino acids. V gave up 10 bases and J gave up 3 bases; unmatched junction bases: 9. In germline, CDR1 is SGHRS, CDR2 YFSETQ. CDR3 coding DNA: TGCGCCTCCGAGAGGGGACAGGGGCACACCGGGGAGCTGTTTTTT. It is translated as CASERGQGHTGELFF.

The J gene is TRBJ1-1, the V gene TRBV6-6; 8 nucleotides align to TRBD1. The CDR3 loop spans 14 amino acids. Per the germline V gene, CDR1 is MNHNY and CDR2 is SVGAGI (reference sequence). V was clipped by 6 bases and J by 4 bases; unmatched bases: 7. CDR3 sequence: CASSPGGFITEAFF. The DNA for the CDR3 is TGTGCCAGCAGCCCAGGGGGCTTCATCACTGAAGCTTTCTTT.

The chain uses TRBV6-5 and TRBJ1-1, with TRBD1 matching 10 bases. Per germline, CDR1 MNHEY and CDR2 SVGAGI. This CDR3 is 13 amino acids long. Trimming at V came to 6 bases and at J to 4 bases, leaving 2 bases not matched to a gene. CDR3 nucleotide sequence: TGTGCCAGCAGGGGACAGGGGAGCACTGAAGCTTTCTTT. Translated: CASRGQGSTEAFF.

The chain links TRBV7-6 to TRBJ1-1, with D hard to call. From germline, CDR1 is SGHVS and CDR2 FNYEAQ. The CDR3 sequence is 15 residues long. V was trimmed by 5 bases and J by 1 base, leaving 14 bases between them. CDR3 DNA sequence: TGTGCCAGCAGCGTAGGCTTGCACGGGAACACTGAAGCTTTCTTT. Translating gives CASSVGLHGNTEAFF.

The chain recombines TRBV4-1 with TRBJ1-4; TRBD1 matches at 8 bases. Germline V CDR1 and CDR2: MGHRA, YSYEKL. V shed 5 bases, J shed 5 bases, and the junction held 13 bases outside the gene matches. The CDR3 is 17 amino acids. CDR3 DNA sequence: TGCGCCAGCAGCAGAACCGGGACAGGAGGTAGGAATGAAAAACTGTTTTTT. Residues: CASSRTGTGGRNEKLFF.

This clone has just one count. This chain joins TRBV27 and TRBJ2-2; 8 positions agree with TRBD2. Germline V lookup: CDR1 MNHEY, CDR2 SMNVEV (reference sequence). V trimming: 3 bases; J trimming: 2 bases; junction bases outside the gene matches: 20. CDR3 length: 21 amino acids. The CDR3 protein is CASSFEPNWLGGGLNTGELFF. As DNA, the CDR3 is TGTGCCAGCAGTTTTGAGCCTAATTGGCTTGGCGGGGGGCTAAACACCGGGGAGCTGTTTTTT.

CDR3 loop: CASATGTGMNTEAFF. CDR3 nucleotides: TGTGCCAGCGCAACCGGGACAGGGATGAACACTGAAGCTTTCTTT. This chain joins TRBV6-5 and TRBJ1-1; 9 nucleotides line up with TRBD1. V was clipped by 8 bases and J by 0 bases; unmatched bases: 7. The CDR3 contains 15 residues. Germline loops: CDR1 MNHEY, CDR2 SVGAGI.

In its sample, this clone was seen once. This chain joins TRBV7-9 and TRBJ1-3, with a weak D call TRBD1 (6 bases). With 2 bases removed from V and 6 bases from J, the gap between germline ends came to 11 bases. The length of the CDR3 is 14 residues. Germline CDR1 SEHNR, CDR2 FQNEAQ (reference sequence). The CDR3: CASSLRSGENTIYF. CDR3 in DNA: TGTGCCAGCAGCTTAAGGTCAGGGGAAAACACCATATATTTT.

The gene calls are TRBV6-6 and TRBJ1-2, with D possibly matching TRBD1 (6 bases). The CDR3 loop spans 11 amino acids. The V end was cut by 6 bases, the J end by 12 bases, with 14 bases between. CDR1 is MNHNY, CDR2 SVGAGI, per germline (reference sequence). The CDR3 reads CASRGGGVDTF. CDR3 nucleotides: TGTGCCAGCAGGGGAGGGGGAGTGGACACCTTC.

The V gene is TRBV2, the J gene TRBJ2-5, with TRBD1 identical over 12 bases. The V and J ends lost 6 bases and 5 bases, in that order; junction bases with no gene match: 7. Germline values: CDR1 SNHLY, CDR2 FYNNEI. The CDR3 is made up of 15 amino acids. The CDR3 DNA reads TGTGCCAGCAGGGGGGACAGGGGGCGCGGGGAGACCCAGTACTTC. Its protein product is CASRGDRGRGETQYF.

V is TRBV19 and J is TRBJ1-3; D might be TRBD1 (5 bases). V dropped 5 bases and J dropped 0 bases, with 14 bases sitting between them. This CDR3 comprises 16 residues. Germline CDR1 LNHDA, CDR2 SQIVND (reference sequence). In nucleotides, the CDR3 is TGTGCCAGTAGTTCCCTGGGGGGGAACTCTGGAAACACCATATATTTT. As protein: CASSSLGGNSGNTIYF.

There are a few counts of this clone. V usage is TRBV11-3 and J usage is TRBJ2-3; tentative D call: TRBD2 (6 bases). V was cut by 7 bases and J by 4 bases, with 21 bases left in between. There are 16 residues in the CDR3. The germline gives CDR1 SGHNT, CDR2 YENEEA. Here the CDR3 reads CASISLGGISPDTQYF. The CDR3 DNA is TGTGCCAGCATATCCCTGGGGGGAATATCACCAGATACGCAGTATTTT.

The chain has TRBV11-1 and TRBJ2-7, with TRBD1 as a possible D gene (6 bases). This CDR3 comprises 16 residues. Trimming cost V 5 bases and J 0 bases, with 17 bases left between them. The germline gives CDR1 SGHAT, CDR2 FQDESV (reference sequence). The DNA for the CDR3 is TGTGCCAGCAGCGGTCGACAGGTGGTGAGCTCCTACGAGCAGTACTTC. Its translation is CASSGRQVVSSYEQYF. The whole variable domain, filled in from reference TRBV11-1 and TRBJ2-7, reads EAEVAQSPRYKITEKSQAVAFWCDPISGHATLYWYRQILGQGPELLVQFQDESVVDDSQLPKDRFSAERLKGVDSTLKIQPAELGDSAMYLCASSGRQVVSSYEQYFGPGTRLTVT.

The rearrangement uses TRBV7-9 and TRBJ2-1, with 10 bases lining up with TRBD2. The J segment lost 7 bases and the V segment lost 4 bases, leaving 10 bases of the junction unmatched. The CDR3 has 16 amino acids. Germline CDR1 reads SEHNR; CDR2 reads FQNEAQ (reference sequence). The CDR3 spells CASSWRERGGRNEQFF. In DNA, the CDR3 is TGTGCCAGCAGCTGGAGGGAGCGGGGGGGCCGGAATGAGCAGTTCTTC.

This clone was recorded a few times. The chain has TRBV5-1 and TRBJ1-2, with 9 bases that match TRBD1. After removal of 2 bases from V and 4 bases from J, the junction contained 6 bases not matched to a gene. CDR3 size: 15 residues. Germline lookup yields CDR1 SGHRS and CDR2 YFSETQ. CDR3 sequence (DNA): TGCGCCAGCAGCTTACAGGGGGCGCCGGCCTATGGCTACACCTTC. Translating it yields CASSLQGAPAYGYTF.

This CDR3 is CASSVRGDDTGELFF. The CDR3 nucleotides read TGTGCCAGCAGCGTTCGGGGGGATGACACCGGGGAGCTGTTTTTT. The gene calls are TRBV9 and TRBJ2-2, with 7 positions matching TRBD2. In germline, CDR1 is SGDLS, CDR2 YYNGEE. The CDR3 length is 15 residues. J lost 3 bases, V lost 2 bases, and 4 bases had no gene match.

This sequence joins TRBV15 and TRBJ1-6; no reliable D call. V gave up 0 bases and J gave up 10 bases, with 7 bases separating them. CDR1 and CDR2 from the germline V gene are LNHNV and YYDKDF (reference sequence). CDR3 length: 13 amino acids. The CDR3 loop is CATSREAPSPLHF. The CDR3 DNA follows: TGTGCCACCAGCAGAGAAGCACCCTCACCCCTCCACTTT.